Each of the 4 T cell receptor beta chains below was sequenced from the same sample in a study of tumor-infiltrating lymphocytes in primary liver carcinoma. The input was around 530 ng total RNA; TCR beta cDNA was made from it with a constant-region primer. Slightly modified ARM-PCR, run as three nested multiplex PCR rounds, produced the TCR beta libraries. PCR rounds one and two used TRBV1-TRBV30 forward primers with a C-beta reverse primer for 10 cycles each. TCRdb re-called the multiplex PCR reads through MiXCR, storing one row per CDR3 protein. The sample has under 85,000 distinct CDR3 sequences; 60% to 75% are singletons. Co-extraction yielded RNA and DNA from about 20-30 mg of unsorted bulk tissue. The sequenced sample consisted of liver tumor tissue from sampling region 1. Subset indicated: tumor region T1, superior pole. These receptors originate from a man in his forties with primary liver carcinoma and hepatitis B virus infection.

Of note for this clonotype: This may arise from a read error, as a much more abundant clone is one base away. The chain employs TRBV28 and TRBJ2-7, with D hard to call. The CDR3 contains 16 residues. The germline V gene encodes CDR1 MDHEN and CDR2 SYDVKM. Here the CDR3 DNA reads TGTGCCAGCAGTTCCCCCTTGGCTACCTTCGGCTCCGAGCTGTACTTC. It translates to CASSSPLATFGSELYF.

Concerning this clonotype itself: The junction does not match germline at one end; this may be a read error. The gene calls are TRBV6-5 and TRBJ2-3; 7 bases map to TRBD1. The CDR3 runs to 15 residues. The germline CDR1 and CDR2 sequences are MNHEY and SVGAGI. CDR3 residues: CASSQAGFGTDRQYF. The CDR3 nucleotides are TGTGCCAGCAGTCAAGCAGGTTTTGGGACAGATAGGCAGTATTTT.

CDR3 nucleotides: TGTGCCAGCAGCCCCCTCAGCAGTACTCAAGAGACCCAGTACTTC. It is translated as CASSPLSSTQETQYF. This sequence joins TRBV7-8 and TRBJ2-5; D gene uncertain. The ends were cut back, 5 bases at V and 2 bases at J, with 15 bases in the middle. The CDR3 spans 15 residues. Germline V gene sequence: CDR1 SGHVS, CDR2 FQNEAQ.

Comment on this clonotype: A single base separates this from a much larger clone, so it may be a read error. CDR3 coding DNA: TGTGCCAGGACAACCGTGGAGCAGTTCTTC. It is translated as CARTTVEQFF. The V and J genes are TRBV7-9 and TRBJ2-1; no clear D gene. The ends were cut back, 9 bases at V and 10 bases at J, with 10 bases in the middle. This CDR3 comprises 10 residues. Germline V gene sequence: CDR1 SEHNR, CDR2 FQNEAQ (reference sequence).